This entry features one T cell receptor beta chain sequence. The data belong to a study of blood T cell repertoires in COVID-19. Study information: Some COVID-19 samples were acute and others convalescent; all came from the United States, Italy and Spain. Nucleic acid was either cDNA or gDNA, and it came from T cells, B-cell-depleted T cells, or PBMCs.

Authors' data handling: Estimates of nucleated cell counts were drawn from the amplification of reference gene primers. Repertoires were generated with immunoSEQ multiplex PCR, while TCRdb's copy carries only in-frame clones and drops some. V and J calls and clone size are those listed in that table; D and trimming were worked out from the DNA. The sample lists 200,000 to 300,000 clones; approximately 82% were seen once. The CDR3 sequence is 16 residues long. The V and J genes are TRBV21-1 and TRBJ2-7; whether TRBD1, the table's D call, matches the DNA was not checked. TRBV21-1 is given as a pseudogene. Source material: peripheral blood. The receptor was derived from a woman of 80 years or more with acute or convalescent COVID-19. The chain's CDR3 is CASSKMRDRPPYEQYF. DNA for the CDR3: TGTGCCAGCAGCAAAATGAGGGACAGGCCCCCCTACGAGCAGTACTTC.